These 7 T cell receptor beta chains originate from one sample sequenced in a study of blood T cells in healthy people across ages. Combining a sample-barcoded 5' primer with a J-beta primer mix, a second PCR ran for roughly 7 to 11 cycles. TCRdb passed the 5' RACE reads through MiXCR, listing each CDR3 protein once. Of about 1,600,000 distinct CDR3 sequences listed, 42% are singletons. Sequenced sample: blood. Receptors were obtained from a woman aged 18 to 35 in good health.

The chain recombines TRBV28 with TRBJ1-1; a weak D match, TRBD1 (5 bases). V dropped 4 bases and J dropped 6 bases, with 9 bases sitting between them. The CDR3 runs to 12 residues. Germline V gene lookup returns CDR1 MDHEN and CDR2 SYDVKM. Here the CDR3 DNA reads TGTGCCAGCAGTTGGGGCGTCGCTGAAGCTTTCTTT. Translating gives CASSWGVAEAFF.

In this sample, this clonotype turned up a few times. The genes are TRBV20-1 and TRBJ2-7; 7 nucleotides line up with TRBD2. The CDR3 is made up of 14 amino acids. V dropped 4 bases and J dropped 1; count of bases not matched to a gene: 7. Looked up from germline, CDR1 is DFQATT and CDR2 is SNEGSKA (reference sequence). The DNA of the CDR3 is TGCAGTGCTATGGCTAGCGGTAAATCCTACGAGCAGTACTTC. It yields the protein CSAMASGKSYEQYF.

About this clonotype: This sequence may be a read error, since a much larger clone differs from it by one base. The chain combines TRBV12-3 or TRBV12-4 with TRBJ2-5; D is unresolved. The J call may be incorrect, as the DNA end agrees better with TRBJ2-7. The CDR3 runs to 15 residues. CDR3 residues: CASSCSFGSAYEQYF. For the CDR3, the DNA is TGTGCCAGCAGTTGCAGCTTCGGGTCCGCCTACGAGCAGTACTTC.

The genes are TRBV7-9 and TRBJ2-7; the match to TRBD1 covers 9 bases. Germline trimming cut 6 bases from V and 2 bases from J; bases unmatched to any gene: 14. The CDR3 is made up of 17 amino acids. The germline CDR1 and CDR2 sequences are SEHNR and FQNEAQ (reference sequence). In nucleotides, the CDR3 is TGTGCCAGCAGGACAGACAAGGGGGGACAGGGAACCTACGAGCAGTACTTC. This encodes CASRTDKGGQGTYEQYF.

This rearrangement joins TRBV6-1 to TRBJ2-3; a possible D gene is TRBD1 (5 bases). The V gene lost 8 bases and the J gene lost 0 bases, with 12 bases spanning the gap. The V gene's germline CDR1 is MNHNS and CDR2 SASEGT. The CDR3 has 14 amino acids. CDR3 amino acids: CASPPDISTDTQYF. For the CDR3, the DNA is TGTGCCAGCCCCCCGGACATTAGCACAGATACGCAGTATTTT.

This clonotype was detected only a few times. The rearrangement links TRBV6-2 or TRBV6-3 to TRBJ2-7, with 11 bases that match TRBD2. This CDR3 has 14 residues. CDR1 and CDR2 from the germline V gene are MNHEY and SVGEGT. V trimming: 9 bases; J trimming: 2 bases; junction bases outside the gene matches: 6. The chain's CDR3 is CASLPGLAAYEQYF. The CDR3 DNA is TGTGCCAGTCTACCGGGACTAGCGGCCTACGAGCAGTACTTC.

This chain connects TRBV27 to TRBJ1-1; perhaps TRBD1 as D (5 bases). The ends were cut back, 5 bases at V and 6 bases at J, with 16 bases in the middle. Germline-derived CDR1 and CDR2 are MNHEY and SMNVEV (reference sequence). The CDR3 consists of 14 residues. CDR3 sequence (DNA): TGTGCCAGCAGTACCAAGTTTGGAGGGGCTGAAGCTTTCTTT. This translates into CASSTKFGGAEAFF.